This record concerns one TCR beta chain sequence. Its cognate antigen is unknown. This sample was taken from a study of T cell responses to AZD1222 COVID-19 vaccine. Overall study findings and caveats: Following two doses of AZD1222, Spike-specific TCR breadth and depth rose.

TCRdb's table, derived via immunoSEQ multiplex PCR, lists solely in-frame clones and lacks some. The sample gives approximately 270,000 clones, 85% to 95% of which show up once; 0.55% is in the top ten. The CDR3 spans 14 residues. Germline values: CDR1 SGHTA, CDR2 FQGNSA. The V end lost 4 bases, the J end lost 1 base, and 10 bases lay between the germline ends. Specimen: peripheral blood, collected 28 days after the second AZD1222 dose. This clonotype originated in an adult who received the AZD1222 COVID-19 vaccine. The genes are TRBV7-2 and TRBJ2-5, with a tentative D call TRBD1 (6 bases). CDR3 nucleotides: TGTGCCAGCAGCTCTCAGGGGTCCCAAGAGACCCAGTACTTC. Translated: CASSSQGSQETQYF.